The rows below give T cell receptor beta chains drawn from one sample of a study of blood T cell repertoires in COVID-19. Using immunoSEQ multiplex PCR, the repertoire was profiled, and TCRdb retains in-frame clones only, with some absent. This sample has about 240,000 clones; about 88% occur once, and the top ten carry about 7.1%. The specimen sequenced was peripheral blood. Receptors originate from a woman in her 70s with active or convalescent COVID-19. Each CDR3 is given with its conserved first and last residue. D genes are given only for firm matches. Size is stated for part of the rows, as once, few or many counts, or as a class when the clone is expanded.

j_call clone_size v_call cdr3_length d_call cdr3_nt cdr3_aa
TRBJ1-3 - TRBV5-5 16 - TGTGCCAGCAGCTTACAGGGCGGCGACTCTGGAAACACCATATATTTT CASSLQGGDSGNTIYF
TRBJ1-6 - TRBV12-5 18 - TGTGCTAGTGGTTTGTCTGGTCGTTTCGCAGGGGTGGGATCACCCCTCCACTTT CASGLSGRFAGVGSPLHF
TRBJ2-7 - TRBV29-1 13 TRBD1 TGCAGCGTTTTGTGGACAGGGGTCTACGAGCAGTACTTC CSVLWTGVYEQYF
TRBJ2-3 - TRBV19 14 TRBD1 TGTGCCAGTACTAGGACAGGGGGCTGGGATACGCAGTATTTT CASTRTGGWDTQYF
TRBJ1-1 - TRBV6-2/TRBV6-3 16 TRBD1 TGTGCCAGCAGTCCCGGACAGGGGTCTCGGGGCGCTGAAGCTTTCTTT CASSPGQGSRGAEAFF
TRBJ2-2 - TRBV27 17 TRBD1 TGTGCCAGCAGTTTATCGGTTGGGACAGACGTCGCCGGGGAGCTGTTTTTT CASSLSVGTDVAGELFF
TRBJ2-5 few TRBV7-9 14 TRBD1 TGTGCCAGCAGCGTAAGACAGGGTCAAGAGACCCAGTACTTC CASSVRQGQETQYF
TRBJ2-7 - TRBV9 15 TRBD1 TGTGCCAGCAGCGTAGCAGGGACAGGGACCTACGAGCAGTACTTC CASSVAGTGTYEQYF
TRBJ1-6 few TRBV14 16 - TGTGCCAGCAGCGGGTTTAGGGGAACACCTAATTCACCCCTCCACTTT CASSGFRGTPNSPLHF
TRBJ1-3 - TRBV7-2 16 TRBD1 TGTGCCAGCAGCCAAGACCGGACAGGGTCCGTAAACACCATATATTTT CASSQDRTGSVNTIYF
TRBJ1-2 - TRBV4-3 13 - TGCGCCAGCAGCCTCGGTTCCGAGTATGGCTACACCTTC CASSLGSEYGYTF
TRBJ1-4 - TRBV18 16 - TGTGCCAGCTCACCACCGGAAGGACAGCGGGACGTGAAACTGTTTTTT CASSPPEGQRDVKLFF
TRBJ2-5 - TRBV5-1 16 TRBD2 TGCGCCAGCAGCTTGGAGGCTAGCGGGGGGGTAGAGACCCAGTACTTC CASSLEASGGVETQYF
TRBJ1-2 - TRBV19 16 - TGTGCCAGTAGTTCTGCCAGGAAGAGACCTAACTATGGCTACACCTTC CASSSARKRPNYGYTF
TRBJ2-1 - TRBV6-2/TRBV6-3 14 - TGTGCCAGCAGTTGGGGCAGGAACTACAATGAGCAGTTCTTC CASSWGRNYNEQFF
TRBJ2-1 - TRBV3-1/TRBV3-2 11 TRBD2 TGTGCCAGCAGCCTCAGCGGGGTCCAGTTCTTC CASSLSGVQFF
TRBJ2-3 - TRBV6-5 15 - TGTGCCAGCAGGCTCGAATTGCCTATAACAGATACGCAGTATTTT CASRLELPITDTQYF
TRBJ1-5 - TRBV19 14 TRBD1 TGTGCCAGTAGTATCCAGGGGGAGTATCAGCCCCAGCATTTT CASSIQGEYQPQHF
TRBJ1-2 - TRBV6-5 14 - TGTGCCAGCAGTTCGGGCGGGGTGATCTATGGCTACACCTTC CASSSGGVIYGYTF
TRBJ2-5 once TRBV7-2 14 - TGTGCCAGCAGCTTCTTACCCGGAGGAGAGACCCAGTACTTC CASSFLPGGETQYF
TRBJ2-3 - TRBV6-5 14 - TGTGCCAGCAGTTACGAACAGAGCACAGATACGCAGTATTTT CASSYEQSTDTQYF
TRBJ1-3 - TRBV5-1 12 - TGCGCCAGCAGCTCATCGGAGAACACCATATATTTT CASSSSENTIYF
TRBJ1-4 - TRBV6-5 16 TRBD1 TGTGCCAGCAGTTACTCGATGGGGACAGGGTATGAAAAACTGTTTTTT CASSYSMGTGYEKLFF
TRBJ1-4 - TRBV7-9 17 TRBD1 TGTGCCAGCAGCTTAGGGACAGGGAGGAGAGCTAATGAAAAACTGTTTTTT CASSLGTGRRANEKLFF
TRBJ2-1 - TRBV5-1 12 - TGCGCCAGCAGCCCCCCGCCGGGTGAGCAGTTCTTC CASSPPPGEQFF
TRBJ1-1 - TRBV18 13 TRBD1 TGTGCCAGCTCACGAGGACAGGGACTGGAAGCTTTCTTT CASSRGQGLEAFF